One sample yielded the 8 T cell receptor beta chains listed below, sequenced in a study of cytomegalovirus exposure and HLA in healthy donors. Sequencing used immunoSEQ multiplex PCR; TCRdb keeps in-frame clones, though not all of them. Counted here are about 250,000 clones, roughly 87% occurring once; the ten biggest clones make up around 12%. Input material: PBMCs. These receptors all come from a man aged 18 to 30 in good health and CMV-seropositive.

The chain joins TRBV29-1 to TRBJ2-3; D is perhaps TRBD1 (5 bases). V lost 4 bases, J lost 2 bases, and 10 bases lay in between. The CDR3 contains 13 residues. Germline V gene sequence: CDR1 SQVTM, CDR2 ANQGSEA. The CDR3 DNA reads TGCAGCGTTGCTGACAGAAACACAGATACGCAGTATTTT. Its protein product is CSVADRNTDTQYF.

This clone was seen more than once but under ten times. V gene TRBV19 combines with J gene TRBJ2-7, with 13 bases matching TRBD2. There are 13 residues in the CDR3. In germline, CDR1 is LNHDA, CDR2 SQIVND (reference sequence). Losses at the gene ends were 8 bases for V and 6 bases for J; bases not matched to a gene: 4. The CDR3 region is CASRLAGGSEQYF. CDR3 sequence (DNA): TGTGCCAGTCGACTAGCGGGAGGCTCCGAGCAGTACTTC.

J is TRBJ1-2 and V is TRBV6-1; a weak D match, TRBD1 (5 bases). Deletions cut 7 bases from V and 0 bases from J, with 9 bases between. Germline V gene data show CDR1 as MNHNS and CDR2 as SASEGT. The CDR3 is made up of 13 amino acids. The CDR3 reads CASKQTANYGYTF. DNA for the CDR3: TGTGCCAGCAAACAGACAGCTAACTATGGCTACACCTTC.

The chain combines TRBV27 with TRBJ2-3; no clear D gene. Germline V gene data show CDR1 as MNHEY and CDR2 as SMNVEV (reference sequence). V shed 0 bases and J shed 3 bases, with 4 bases lying between them. The CDR3 covers 13 residues. The CDR3 DNA is TGTGCCAGCAGTTTATCCACAACAGATACGCAGTATTTT. This translates into CASSLSTTDTQYF.

The chain uses TRBV27 and TRBJ1-1; 10 bases line up with TRBD1. Looked up from germline, CDR1 is MNHEY and CDR2 is SMNVEV (reference sequence). The V and J ends lost 6 bases and 1 base, in that order; junction bases with no gene match: 8. This CDR3 has 16 amino acids. This CDR3 is CASRNRQGAGNTEAFF. Written as DNA, the CDR3 is TGTGCCAGCAGAAATAGACAGGGGGCGGGGAACACTGAAGCTTTCTTT.

The chain uses TRBV18 and TRBJ2-3; perhaps TRBD2 as D (6 bases). The CDR3 extends over 13 amino acids. Trimming removed 3 bases at V and 5 bases at J, with 9 bases between. Looked up from germline, CDR1 is KGHSH and CDR2 is LQKENI. CDR3 bases: TGTGCCAGCTCACCCCGCGGGAAAGATACGCAGTATTTT. Its translation is CASSPRGKDTQYF. The full variable domain, rest sourced from reference TRBV18 and TRBJ2-3, is NAGVMQNPRHLVRRRGQEARLRCSPMKGHSHVYWYRQLPEEGLKFMVYLQKENIIDESGMPKERFSAEFPKEGPSILRIQQVVRGDSAAYFCASSPRGKDTQYFGPGTRLTVL.

This clone has just one count. The V call is TRBV28, the J call TRBJ2-5; perhaps TRBD1 as D (6 bases). CDR1 and CDR2 (germline): MDHEN, SYDVKM. Trimming pared 3 bases from V and 5 bases from J, leaving 13 bases between. The CDR3 extends over 14 amino acids. The CDR3 loop reads CASSLHRDGETQYF. The CDR3 DNA sequence: TGTGCCAGCAGTTTGCACAGGGATGGGGAGACCCAGTACTTC.

The rearrangement uses TRBV28 and TRBJ1-2; 9 bases match TRBD1. V trimming: 4 bases; J trimming: 4 bases; junction bases outside the gene matches: 1. Germline CDR1 reads MDHEN; CDR2 reads SYDVKM. The CDR3 is 13 amino acids. CDR3 protein: CASSWGQGYGYTF. DNA for the CDR3: TGTGCCAGCAGTTGGGGACAGGGCTATGGCTACACCTTC.